The subject of this entry is one T cell receptor beta chain. This clonotype has a count of ten or more. Its antigen has not been determined. The record has no base qualities; no much larger clone is one base away. Stable Graves' hyperthyroidism was defined as the absence of progression to ophthalmopathy over 18 months of follow-up. Hyperthyroidism patients were newly diagnosed, had a disease duration of under 2 months, and were aged 18 to 65 years. Exclusion was applied to patients with uncontrolled infections, other autoimmune diseases, pregnancy or lactation. Diagnoses were based on clinical symptoms, serum thyroxine and TRAb, thyroid ultrasound and orbital computed tomography. Ficoll-Paque density gradient centrifugation was used to isolate PBMCs from 10 ml of fresh peripheral blood. Trizol reagent was used to extract total RNA, and RNA quality was then checked on an Agilent 2100 Bioanalyzer. This sample stems from a study of T cells in Graves' hyperthyroidism and ophthalmopathy (dated by TCRdb to about 2019). In terms of the full investigation: Peripheral blood was sampled at the time of initial diagnosis, prior to any treatment. After blood sampling, hyperthyroidism patients were treated with methimazole at a starting dose of 30 mg daily, and ophthalmopathy patients were treated with high-dose intravenous methylprednisolone. The study also compared thyroid tissue and blood T-cell repertoires from about six Graves' hyperthyroidism patients. Prospective prediction of ophthalmopathy was tested in an independent validation cohort of under 20 hyperthyroidism patients and 17 patients who later progressed to ophthalmopathy. The 95 to 100 discovery patients were randomly split 7:3 into training and test sets. The paper describes TCR Vbeta CDR3 sequencing of more than 120 peripheral blood samples, made up of 43 ophthalmopathy patients, approximately 73 hyperthyroidism patients and 17 progressor patients. To identify TCR V-J signatures that set the groups apart, the researchers used a discovery cohort of about a hundred patients, made up of around 42 with Graves' ophthalmopathy and 55 to 65 with stable Graves' hyperthyroidism.

The germline V and J ends show losses of 2 bases and 1 base respectively, and no gene match explains 7 bases of the junction. The CDR3 holds 16 amino acids from the cysteine to the phenylalanine. CDR3 DNA is the only sequence kept; it has 48 bases, read in frame from the first base. The CDR1 and CDR2 encoded by the germline V gene are SGHRS and YFSETQ. TCR beta CDR3 regions were amplified from RNA transcripts. For the first round of RT-PCR on the TCR CDR3, the HTBI primer set was used together with the Qiagen OneStep RT-PCR kit. Libraries were constructed in a second round of multiplex PCR, after which size selection and purification were performed. Libraries were sequenced paired-end with 100 bp reads on an Illumina HiSeq2000. On the study's bioinformatics: Raw data were processed with SOAPnuke, discarding reads with adapters, uncalled bases, mean Phred below 15, or no exact constant-primer or identifier match. High-quality paired reads were merged using COPE v1.2.5, and each unique nucleotide sequence was defined as a clonotype. Clonotypes were aligned to IMGT TRBV, TRBD and TRBJ reference segments using MiTCR v1.1. The analysis was restricted to V-J combinations with a frequency above 0.0001, which together covered 99% to 99.2% of the repertoires. The TCS score was defined as the ratio of F50 (clonal expansion) to E x V (chaos), calculated using BLOSUM62-based TCRdist between CDR3 peptides within each V-J. Welch's t-statistics and random forest reduced fewer than 600 V-J features to some 14, which were used in a naive Bayes classifier (R e1071). TCRdb reran the public reads through fastp at Q25 and MiXCR, keeping productive beta chains. Each entry is one CDR3 protein sequence, shown with its most common DNA and genes. The V and J calls were not made by the authors but by TCRdb's processing. Counted in this sample were fewer than 800,000 distinct CDR3 sequences; less than 20% of them appeared once. The ten biggest clones cover around 7.7% of the sample.

On the study overall, not on this receptor specifically: In validation, the model predicted progression to ophthalmopathy with 55% to 71% sensitivity and around 72% specificity, a median of 6.5 months before onset. Ophthalmopathy was separated from stable hyperthyroidism by a 13 V-J signature model, with about 86% sensitivity and about 81% specificity obtained in cross-validation and 80%/75% obtained in testing. Sample size was not statistically predetermined, and investigators were not blinded to group allocation. Most expanded thyroid clonotypes (frequency above 0.001) were also detected in blood, suggesting blood repertoires may reflect thyroid immune responses.

The TCR comes from a man between 18 and 29 years old with Graves' hyperthyroidism. Sequenced: blood. The chain couples TRBV5-1 to TRBJ2-3; 7 junctional bases match TRBD2. The DNA sequence is given as TGCGCCAGCAGCTTTGGCTCCGCGGGAGGCACAGATACGCAGTATTTT. This encodes CASSFGSAGGTDTQYF.